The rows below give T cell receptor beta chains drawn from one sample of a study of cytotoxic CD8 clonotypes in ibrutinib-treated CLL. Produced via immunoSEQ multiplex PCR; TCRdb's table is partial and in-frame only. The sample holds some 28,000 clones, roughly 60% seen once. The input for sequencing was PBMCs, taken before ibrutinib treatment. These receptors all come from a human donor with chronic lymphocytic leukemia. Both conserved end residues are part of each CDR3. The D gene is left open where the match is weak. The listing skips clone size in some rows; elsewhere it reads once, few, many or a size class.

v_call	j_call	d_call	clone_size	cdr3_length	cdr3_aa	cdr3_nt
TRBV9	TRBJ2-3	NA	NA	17	CASSVGPRHIRGDTQYF	TGTGCCAGCAGCGTAGGTCCTCGCCACATACGAGGGGATACGCAGTATTTT
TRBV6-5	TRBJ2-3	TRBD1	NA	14	CASSFGTGSYTQYF	TGTGCCAGCAGTTTTGGGACAGGGTCCTATACGCAGTATTTT
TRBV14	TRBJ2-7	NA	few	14	CASSQDLKGGEQYF	TGTGCCAGCAGCCAAGATCTTAAAGGGGGCGAGCAGTACTTC
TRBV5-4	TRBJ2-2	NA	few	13	CASSLVEPGELFF	TGTGCCAGCAGCTTGGTGGAACCCGGGGAGCTGTTTTTT
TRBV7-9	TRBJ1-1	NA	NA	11	CASSWGGEAFF	TGTGCCAGCAGCTGGGGGGGTGAAGCTTTCTTT
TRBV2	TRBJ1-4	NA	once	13	CASRTGRGEKLFF	TGTGCCAGCAGAACAGGGCGGGGTGAAAAACTGTTTTTT
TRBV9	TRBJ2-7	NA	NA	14	CASSPPAGPYEQYF	TGTGCCAGCAGCCCCCCCGCGGGGCCTTACGAGCAGTACTTC
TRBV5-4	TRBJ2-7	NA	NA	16	CASSLDLAGRSYEQYF	TGTGCCAGCAGCTTGGATCTGGCGGGACGGTCCTACGAGCAGTACTTC
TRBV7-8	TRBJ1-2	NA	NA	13	CASSLASLYGYTF	TGTGCCAGCAGCTTAGCCAGCCTCTATGGCTACACCTTC
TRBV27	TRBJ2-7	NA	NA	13	CASATGSQYEQYF	TGTGCCAGCGCCACTGGCTCCCAATACGAGCAGTACTTC
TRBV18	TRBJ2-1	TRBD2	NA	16	CASSPRQTSGYNEQFF	TGTGCCAGCTCACCACGGCAGACTAGCGGTTACAATGAGCAGTTCTTC
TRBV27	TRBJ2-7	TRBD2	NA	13	CASSLEYGERGYF	TGTGCCAGCAGTTTAGAGTATGGGGAGCGGGGGTACTTC
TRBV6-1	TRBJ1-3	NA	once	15	CASTRLLSSGNTIYF	TGTGCCAGCACCAGACTGTTGTCCTCTGGAAACACCATATATTTT
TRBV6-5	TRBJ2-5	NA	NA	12	CASRRGRETQYF	TGTGCCAGCAGGAGAGGCAGGGAGACCCAGTACTTC
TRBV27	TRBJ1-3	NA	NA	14	CASSFRGSGNTIYF	TGTGCCAGCAGTTTCCGGGGATCCGGAAACACCATATATTTT
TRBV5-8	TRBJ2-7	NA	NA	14	CASSGGGFGNEQYF	TGTGCCAGCAGCGGGGGCGGTTTTGGAAACGAGCAGTACTTC
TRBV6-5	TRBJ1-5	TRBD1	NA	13	CASSRTGWQPQHF	TGTGCCAGCAGTAGGACAGGATGGCAGCCCCAGCATTTT
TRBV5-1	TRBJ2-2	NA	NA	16	CASSIDFPPGTGELFF	TGCGCCAGCAGCATAGACTTCCCCCCCGGCACCGGGGAGCTGTTTTTT
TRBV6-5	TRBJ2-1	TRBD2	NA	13	CASSYSGGYEQFF	TGTGCCAGCAGTTACTCGGGGGGGTACGAGCAGTTCTTC
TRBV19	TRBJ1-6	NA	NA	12	CASNEARAPLHF	TGTGCCAGTAATGAGGCGCGGGCACCCCTCCACTTT
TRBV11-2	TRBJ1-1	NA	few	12	CASRSMNTEAFF	TGTGCCAGCAGGAGTATGAACACTGAAGCTTTCTTT
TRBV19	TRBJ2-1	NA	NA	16	CASSPRRWGGSDEQFF	TGTGCCAGTAGCCCGAGGAGGTGGGGGGGCAGCGATGAGCAGTTCTTC
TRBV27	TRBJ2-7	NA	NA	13	CASSLSEVYEQYF	TGTGCCAGCAGTTTATCGGAGGTCTACGAGCAGTACTTC
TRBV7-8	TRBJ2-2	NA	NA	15	CASSSPARKGGELFF	TGTGCCAGCAGCTCGCCCGCACGAAAGGGCGGGGAGCTGTTTTTT
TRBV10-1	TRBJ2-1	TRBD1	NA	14	CASSEGQGYNEQFF	TGCGCCAGCAGTGAAGGACAGGGGTACAATGAGCAGTTCTTC
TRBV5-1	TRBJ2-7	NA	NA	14	CASSKLGTTYEQYF	TGCGCCAGCAGCAAACTAGGGACCACCTACGAGCAGTACTTC
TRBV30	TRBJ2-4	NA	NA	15	CAWSVQGLAKNIQYF	TGTGCCTGGAGTGTACAGGGACTAGCCAAAAACATTCAGTACTTC
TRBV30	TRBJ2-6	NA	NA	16	CAWSVTGPSGANVLTF	TGTGCCTGGAGTGTAACGGGGCCCTCTGGGGCCAACGTCCTGACTTTC